Included here is one T cell receptor beta chain sequence, with context. Its antigen is undetermined. Distinct nucleotide sequences in the sample also encode this CDR3. Assay: immunoSEQ multiplex PCR; the TCRdb copy retains only in-frame clones and omits some. The table lists 95,000 or so clones, 60% to 80% of them singletons. The source of the sample is a study of fetal regulatory T cell absence and autoimmunity. Whole-study findings and limits: Compared with cord blood, pancreas showed oligoclonal TCR enrichment, some clones over 80-fold.

This sequence was found in a male donor with IPEX syndrome. Specimen: pancreas tissue.

CDR3 region: CASSLSYEQYF. CDR3 coding DNA: TGTGCCAGCAGCTTATCTTACGAGCAGTACTTC. The chain combines TRBV7-2 with TRBJ2-7; no clear D. The V end was cut by 2 bases, the J end by 4 bases, with 3 bases between. The V gene's germline CDR1 is SGHTA and CDR2 FQGNSA. This CDR3 has 11 amino acids.